Each of the 18 T cell receptor beta chains below was sequenced from the same sample in a study of T cell responses to AZD1222 COVID-19 vaccine. Libraries were prepared by immunoSEQ multiplex PCR; TCRdb keeps only in-frame clonotypes and omits some of them. The data hold around 97,000 clones, with about 90% observed a single time. Specimen: peripheral blood, collected on day 0 of AZD1222 vaccination. The receptor set was obtained from an adult in good health.

V usage is TRBV12-3 or TRBV12-4 and J usage is TRBJ1-2; a weak D match, TRBD1 (5 bases). The CDR3 is 13 residues long. The V end was cut by 6 bases, the J end by 4 bases, with 12 bases between. CDR3 bases: TGTGCCAGCAGCGTACAGGCGGGCTATGGCTACACCTTC. It specifies CASSVQAGYGYTF.

The chain carries TRBV13 and TRBJ1-1, with D possibly matching TRBD1 (5 bases). Trimming removed 6 bases from V and 3 bases from J, with 20 bases in between. From germline, CDR1 is PRHDT and CDR2 FYEKMQ (reference sequence). The CDR3 runs to 16 residues. CDR3 region: CASSLIGRDYYTEAFF. Here the CDR3 DNA reads TGTGCCAGCAGTCTCATTGGTAGGGACTATTACACTGAAGCTTTCTTT. Full variable domain (rest looked up from reference TRBV13 and TRBJ1-1): AAGVIQSPRHLIKEKRETATLKCYPIPRHDTVYWYQQGPGQDPQFLISFYEKMQSDKGSIPDRFSAQQFSDYHSELNMSSLELGDSALYFCASSLIGRDYYTEAFFGQGTRLTVV.

The chain joins TRBV29-1 to TRBJ2-7; tentatively, D is TRBD2 (7 bases). Germline lookup yields CDR1 SQVTM and CDR2 ANQGSEA. The CDR3 length is 14 residues. The CDR3 loop reads CMPGGQETSYEQYF. DNA for the CDR3: TGCATGCCCGGGGGGCAGGAGACCTCCTACGAGCAGTACTTC.

In this sample, this clone turned up once. V and J are TRBV29-1 and TRBJ2-5; 8 bases line up with TRBD1. V dropped 6 bases and J dropped 4; count of bases not matched to a gene: 10. The CDR3 is 14 amino acids. Germline V gene data show CDR1 as SQVTM and CDR2 as ANQGSEA. CDR3 coding DNA: TGCAGCGTAGAGGACAGGGCGTTTCGAGAGACCCAGTACTTC. It specifies CSVEDRAFRETQYF.

This clone was recorded only once. V and J are TRBV18 and TRBJ1-4; D uncertain. V was pared by 3 bases and J by 7 bases, with 9 bases between. Germline V CDR1 and CDR2: KGHSH, LQKENI. The CDR3 is 13 residues long. In DNA form, the CDR3 reads TGTGCCAGCTCACCGAGGCCAGGTGAAAAACTGTTTTTT. This gives the protein CASSPRPGEKLFF.

The chain has TRBV29-1 and TRBJ2-5, with TRBD1 as a possible D gene (5 bases). The CDR3 is made up of 13 amino acids. Germline V gives CDR1 SQVTM, CDR2 ANQGSEA. V shed 7 bases and J shed 2 bases, with 14 bases lying between them. The CDR3 coding sequence is TGCAGCGGGACCTTGACAGCTCAAGAGACCCAGTACTTC. It translates to CSGTLTAQETQYF.

Comment on this clone: One junction end does not reproduce the germline sequence, and a read error may be involved. The gene calls are TRBV19 and TRBJ1-1, with TRBD1 matching over 10 bases. The CDR3 is 15 residues long. Germline CDR1 is LNHDA and CDR2 is SQIVND (reference sequence). This CDR3 reads CASSIGQGANPEAFF. CDR3 nucleotides: TGTGCCAGTAGTATAGGACAGGGGGCGAACCCTGAAGCTTTCTTT.

V usage is TRBV4-1 and J usage is TRBJ2-2; D is undetermined. Germline CDR1 is MGHRA and CDR2 is YSYEKL. The CDR3 spans 12 residues. Trimming pared 3 bases from V and 6 bases from J, leaving 5 bases between. CDR3: CASSHTPGELFF. DNA of the CDR3: TGCGCCAGCAGCCACACCCCCGGGGAGCTGTTTTTT.

The gene calls are TRBV27 and TRBJ1-2; D gene ambiguous. The ends were cut back, 6 bases at V and 8 bases at J, with 13 bases in the middle. The germline V gene encodes CDR1 MNHEY and CDR2 SMNVEV (reference sequence). This CDR3 comprises 12 residues. As DNA, the CDR3 is TGTGCCAGCAGAGGAGAAGTCGGGGGCTACACCTTC. Protein: CASRGEVGGYTF.

The chain links TRBV7-6 to TRBJ2-7, with 9 bases identical to TRBD2. V shed 5 bases, J shed 2 bases, and the junction held 4 bases outside the gene matches. The CDR3 length is 14 residues. Germline-derived CDR1 and CDR2 are SGHVS and FNYEAQ. CDR3 loop: CASSELAGAYEQYF. In nucleotides, the CDR3 is TGTGCCAGCAGCGAATTAGCGGGGGCCTACGAGCAGTACTTC.

This chain uses TRBV9 with TRBJ1-3, with 9 bases matching TRBD1. Germline values: CDR1 SGDLS, CDR2 YYNGEE. J lost 7 bases, V lost 4 bases, and 15 bases had no gene match. This CDR3 comprises 17 residues. For the CDR3, the DNA is TGTGCCAGCAGCCCCCGAGGGGGACAGGGTCGGGGTAACACCATATATTTT. Amino acid sequence: CASSPRGGQGRGNTIYF.

The chain employs TRBV5-8 and TRBJ2-5; TRBD2 agrees at 7 bases. The CDR3 runs to 15 residues. CDR1 SGHTS and CDR2 YDEGEE come from the germline V gene. The trim removed 4 bases at V and 5 bases at J, leaving 11 bases unmatched. Written as DNA, the CDR3 is TGTGCCAGCAGCCCTGGGCGCGGGGGTGGGGAGACCCAGTACTTC. It codes for CASSPGRGGGETQYF. The full variable domain, completed using reference TRBV5-8 and TRBJ2-5, is EAGVTQSPTHLIKTRGQQATLRCSPISGHTSVYWYQQALGLGLQFLLWYDEGEERNRGNFPPRFSGRQFPNYSSELNVNALELEDSALYLCASSPGRGGGETQYFGPGTRLLVL.

This clone was observed a handful of times. The chain uses TRBV9 and TRBJ1-1; TRBD1 is a possible D gene (6 bases). CDR3 size: 13 residues. The V and J ends lost 8 bases and 4 bases respectively, with 15 bases between them. The V gene's germline CDR1 is SGDLS and CDR2 YYNGEE. The CDR3 protein is CASSQGGGTEAFF. The CDR3 DNA follows: TGTGCCAGTTCACAAGGAGGGGGCACTGAAGCTTTCTTT. Drawing the rest from reference TRBV9 and TRBJ1-1, the complete variable domain is DSGVTQTPKHLITATGQRVTLRCSPRSGDLSVYWYQQSLDQGLQFLIQYYNGEERAKGNILERFSAQQFPDLHSELNLSSLELGDSALYFCASSQGGGTEAFFGQGTRLTVV.

This clone was counted once. This sequence joins TRBV19 and TRBJ2-2; TRBD1 might be the D (6 bases). V gave up 3 bases and J gave up 1 base, with 15 bases separating them. The V gene's germline CDR1 is LNHDA and CDR2 SQIVND (reference sequence). The CDR3 is 17 residues long. Here the CDR3 reads CASSILGQDWNTGELFF. The CDR3 DNA follows: TGTGCCAGTAGTATCTTGGGACAAGACTGGAACACCGGGGAGCTGTTTTTT. The full variable domain, rest sourced from reference TRBV19 and TRBJ2-2, is DGGITQSPKYLFRKEGQNVTLSCEQNLNHDAMYWYRQDPGQGLRLIYYSQIVNDFQKGDIAEGYSVSREKKESFPLTVTSAQKNPTAFYLCASSILGQDWNTGELFFGEGSRLTVL.

V is TRBV29-1 and J is TRBJ1-4; D unresolved. This CDR3 spans 12 amino acids. Looked up from germline, CDR1 is SQVTM and CDR2 is ANQGSEA. V lost 7 bases and J 3 bases, leaving 9 bases between the germline ends. The CDR3: CSGAQANEKLFF. CDR3 nucleotides: TGCAGCGGGGCCCAGGCTAATGAAAAACTGTTTTTT.

The J gene is TRBJ2-7, the V gene TRBV19; D uncertain. The CDR3 contains 14 residues. Trimming shortened V by 0 bases and J by 3 bases, and 9 bases separated the two germline ends. The germline gives CDR1 LNHDA, CDR2 SQIVND (reference sequence). CDR3 coding DNA: TGTGCCAGTAGTATAGAGGCAGGTTTCTACGAGCAGTACTTC. The encoded protein is CASSIEAGFYEQYF. Combining the CDR3 with reference TRBV19 and TRBJ2-7 gives the whole variable domain DGGITQSPKYLFRKEGQNVTLSCEQNLNHDAMYWYRQDPGQGLRLIYYSQIVNDFQKGDIAEGYSVSREKKESFPLTVTSAQKNPTAFYLCASSIEAGFYEQYFGPGTRLTVT.

The rearrangement links TRBV29-1 to TRBJ2-3; D is unresolved. Germline assignment: CDR1 SQVTM and CDR2 ANQGSEA. This CDR3 is built from 11 residues. V lost 6 bases and J 5 bases, leaving 9 bases between the germline ends. The CDR3 loop reads CSVHRGDTQYF. The CDR3 nucleotides read TGCAGCGTCCACCGCGGAGATACGCAGTATTTT.

This rearrangement joins TRBV18 to TRBJ1-5; perhaps TRBD1 as D (5 bases). Germline CDR1 KGHSH, CDR2 LQKENI. The CDR3 covers 16 residues. V was trimmed by 3 bases and J by 1 base, leaving 13 bases between them. The CDR3 loop reads CASSPGPGMSNQPQHF. For the CDR3, the DNA is TGTGCCAGCTCACCGGGGCCGGGGATGAGCAATCAGCCCCAGCATTTT.